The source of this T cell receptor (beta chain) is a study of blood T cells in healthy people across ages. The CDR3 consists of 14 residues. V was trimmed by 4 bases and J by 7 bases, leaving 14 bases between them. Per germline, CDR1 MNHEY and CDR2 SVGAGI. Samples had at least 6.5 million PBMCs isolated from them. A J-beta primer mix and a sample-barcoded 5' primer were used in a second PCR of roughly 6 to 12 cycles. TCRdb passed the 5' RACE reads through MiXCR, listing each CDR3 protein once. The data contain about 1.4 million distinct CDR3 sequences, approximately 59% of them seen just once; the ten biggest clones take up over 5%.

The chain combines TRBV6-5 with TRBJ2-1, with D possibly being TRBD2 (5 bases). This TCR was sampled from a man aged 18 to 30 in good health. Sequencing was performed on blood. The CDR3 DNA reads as TGTGCCAGCAGTTCTTGGGGAGTCCTGAATGAGCAGTTCTTC. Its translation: CASSSWGVLNEQFF.